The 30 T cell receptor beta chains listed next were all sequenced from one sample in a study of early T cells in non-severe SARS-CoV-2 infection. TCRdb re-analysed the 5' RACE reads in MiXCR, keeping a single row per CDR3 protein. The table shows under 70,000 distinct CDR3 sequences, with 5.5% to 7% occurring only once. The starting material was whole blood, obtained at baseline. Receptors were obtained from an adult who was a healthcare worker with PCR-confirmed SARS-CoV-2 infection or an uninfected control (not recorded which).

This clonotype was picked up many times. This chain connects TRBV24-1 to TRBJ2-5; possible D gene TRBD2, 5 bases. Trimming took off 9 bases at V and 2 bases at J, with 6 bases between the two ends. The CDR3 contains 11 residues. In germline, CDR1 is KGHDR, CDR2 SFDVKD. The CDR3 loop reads CATGGQETQYF. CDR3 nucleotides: TGTGCCACCGGCGGGCAAGAGACCCAGTACTTC.

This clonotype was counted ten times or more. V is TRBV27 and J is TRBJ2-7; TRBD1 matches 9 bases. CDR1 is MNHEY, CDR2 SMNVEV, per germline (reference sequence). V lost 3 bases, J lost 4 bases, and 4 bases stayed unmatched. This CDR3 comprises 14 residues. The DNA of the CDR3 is TGTGCCAGCAGTTTGAAGGGACAGGGATACGAGCAGTACTTC. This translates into CASSLKGQGYEQYF.

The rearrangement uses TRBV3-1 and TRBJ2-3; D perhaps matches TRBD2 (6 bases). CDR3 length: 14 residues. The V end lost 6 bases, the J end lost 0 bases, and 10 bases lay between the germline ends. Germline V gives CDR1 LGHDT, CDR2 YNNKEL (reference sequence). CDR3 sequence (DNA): TGTGCCAGCAGGTTCAGCGGGAGCACAGATACGCAGTATTTT. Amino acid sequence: CASRFSGSTDTQYF.

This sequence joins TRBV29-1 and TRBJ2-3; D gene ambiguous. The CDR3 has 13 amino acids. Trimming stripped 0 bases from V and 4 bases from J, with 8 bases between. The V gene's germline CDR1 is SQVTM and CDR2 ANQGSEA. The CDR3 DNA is TGCAGCGTTGAAGATCACAGATCAGATACGCAGTATTTT. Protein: CSVEDHRSDTQYF.

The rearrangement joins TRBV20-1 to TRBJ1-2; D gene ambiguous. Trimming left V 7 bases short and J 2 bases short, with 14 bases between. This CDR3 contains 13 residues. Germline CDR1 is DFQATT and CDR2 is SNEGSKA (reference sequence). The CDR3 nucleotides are TGCAGTGTCTGGGGTGGTCAGAACTATGGCTACACCTTC. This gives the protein CSVWGGQNYGYTF.

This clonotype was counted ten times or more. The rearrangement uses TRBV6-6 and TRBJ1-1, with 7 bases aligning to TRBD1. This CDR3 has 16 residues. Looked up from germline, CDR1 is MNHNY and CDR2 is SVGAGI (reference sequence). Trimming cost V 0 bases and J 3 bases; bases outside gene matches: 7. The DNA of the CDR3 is TGTGCCAGCAGTTACTCGAGGGGGCTCAGGGACACTGAAGCTTTCTTT. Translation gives CASSYSRGLRDTEAFF.

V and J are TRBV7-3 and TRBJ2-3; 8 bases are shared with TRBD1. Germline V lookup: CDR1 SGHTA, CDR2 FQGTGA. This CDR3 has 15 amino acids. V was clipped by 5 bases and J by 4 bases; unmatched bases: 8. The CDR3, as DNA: TGTGCCAGCAGCCCGACAGGGGTAGCTTCAGATACGCAGTATTTT. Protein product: CASSPTGVASDTQYF.

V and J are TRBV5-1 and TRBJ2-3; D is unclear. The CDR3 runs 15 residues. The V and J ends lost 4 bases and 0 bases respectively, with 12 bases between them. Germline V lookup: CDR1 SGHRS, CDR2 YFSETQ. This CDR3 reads CASSRSGDSTDTQYF. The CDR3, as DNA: TGCGCCAGCAGCCGGAGTGGAGACAGCACAGATACGCAGTATTTT.

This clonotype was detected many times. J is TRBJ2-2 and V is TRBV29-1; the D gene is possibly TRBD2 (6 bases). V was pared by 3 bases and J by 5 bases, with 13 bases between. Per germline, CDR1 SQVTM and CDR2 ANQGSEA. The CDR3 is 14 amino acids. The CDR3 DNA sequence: TGCAGCGTTGAGACCCAGCGGGCGACCGGGGAGCTGTTTTTT. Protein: CSVETQRATGELFF.

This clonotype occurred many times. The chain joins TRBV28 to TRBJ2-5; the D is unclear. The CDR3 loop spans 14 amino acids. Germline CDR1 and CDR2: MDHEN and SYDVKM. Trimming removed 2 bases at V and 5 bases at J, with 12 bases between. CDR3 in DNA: TGTGCCAGCAGTTTAGACTCCCGACTGGAGACCCAGTACTTC. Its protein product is CASSLDSRLETQYF. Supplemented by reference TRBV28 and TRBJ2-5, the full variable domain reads DVKVTQSSRYLVKRTGEKVFLECVQDMDHENMFWYRQDPGLGLRLIYFSYDVKMKEKGDIPEGYSVSREKKERFSLILESASTNQTSMYLCASSLDSRLETQYFGPGTRLLVL.

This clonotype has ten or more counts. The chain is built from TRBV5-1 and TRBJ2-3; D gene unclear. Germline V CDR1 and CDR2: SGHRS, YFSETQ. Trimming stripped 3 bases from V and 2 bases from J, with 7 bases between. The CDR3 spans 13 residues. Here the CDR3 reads CASSSGNTDTQYF. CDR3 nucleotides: TGCGCCAGCAGCTCTGGGAACACAGATACGCAGTATTTT.

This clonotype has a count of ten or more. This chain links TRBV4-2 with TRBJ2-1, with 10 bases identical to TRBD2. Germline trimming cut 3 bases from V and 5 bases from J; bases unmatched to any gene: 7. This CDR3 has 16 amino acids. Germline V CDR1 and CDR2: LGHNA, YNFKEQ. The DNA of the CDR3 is TGTGCCAGCAGCCAGGAAGGGACTAGCGAAAACAATGAGCAGTTCTTC. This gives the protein CASSQEGTSENNEQFF.

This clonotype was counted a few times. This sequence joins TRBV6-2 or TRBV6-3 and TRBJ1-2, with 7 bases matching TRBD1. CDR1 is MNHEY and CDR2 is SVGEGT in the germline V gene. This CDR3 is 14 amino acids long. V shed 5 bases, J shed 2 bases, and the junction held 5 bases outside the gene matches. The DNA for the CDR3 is TGTGCCAGCAGTGCCATGACAGGGAACTATGGCTACACCTTC. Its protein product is CASSAMTGNYGYTF.

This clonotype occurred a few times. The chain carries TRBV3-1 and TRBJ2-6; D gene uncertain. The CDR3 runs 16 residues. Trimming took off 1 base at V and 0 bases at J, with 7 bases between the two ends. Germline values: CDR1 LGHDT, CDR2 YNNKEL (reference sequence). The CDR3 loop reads CASSQGQSSGANVLTF. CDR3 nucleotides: TGTGCCAGCAGCCAAGGGCAAAGCTCTGGGGCCAACGTCCTGACTTTC.

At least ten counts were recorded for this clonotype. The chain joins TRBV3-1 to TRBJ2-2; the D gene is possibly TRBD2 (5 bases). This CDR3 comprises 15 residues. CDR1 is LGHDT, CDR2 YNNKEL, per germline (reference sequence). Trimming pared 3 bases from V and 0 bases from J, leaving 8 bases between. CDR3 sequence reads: CASSHDGTNTGELFF. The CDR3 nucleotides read TGTGCCAGCAGCCACGACGGGACGAACACCGGGGAGCTGTTTTTT.

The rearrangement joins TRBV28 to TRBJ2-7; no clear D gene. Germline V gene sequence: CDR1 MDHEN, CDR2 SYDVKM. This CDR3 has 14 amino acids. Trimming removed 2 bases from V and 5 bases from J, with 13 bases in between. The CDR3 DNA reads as TGTGCCAGCAGTTTAATAAGTAGCCCCCACGAGCAGTACTTC. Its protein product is CASSLISSPHEQYF.

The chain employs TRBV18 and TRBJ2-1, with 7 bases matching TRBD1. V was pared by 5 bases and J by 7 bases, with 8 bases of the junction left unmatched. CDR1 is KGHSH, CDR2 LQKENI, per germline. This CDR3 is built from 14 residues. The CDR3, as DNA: TGTGCCAGCTCATCACAGGGGCCGGGGAATGAGCAGTTCTTC. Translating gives CASSSQGPGNEQFF. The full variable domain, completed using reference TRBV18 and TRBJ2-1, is NAGVMQNPRHLVRRRGQEARLRCSPMKGHSHVYWYRQLPEEGLKFMVYLQKENIIDESGMPKERFSAEFPKEGPSILRIQQVVRGDSAAYFCASSSQGPGNEQFFGPGTRLTVL.

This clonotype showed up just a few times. The CDR3 nucleotides are TGCGCCAGCAGCCAGGATCCGCCGGGACTAGCCTCCTACAATGAGCAGTTCTTC. This codes for CASSQDPPGLASYNEQFF. This chain joins TRBV4-3 and TRBJ2-1; the match to TRBD2 covers 9 bases. CDR3 length equals 18 residues. V shed 3 bases and J 0 bases; nucleotides not matched to a gene: 9. From germline, CDR1 is LGHNA and CDR2 YSLEER.

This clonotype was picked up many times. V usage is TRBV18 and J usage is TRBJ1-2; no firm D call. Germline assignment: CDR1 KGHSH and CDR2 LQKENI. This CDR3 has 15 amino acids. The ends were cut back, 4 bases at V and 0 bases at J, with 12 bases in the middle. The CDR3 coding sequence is TGTGCCAGCTCACAGGAGGACGGGCCTAACTATGGCTACACCTTC. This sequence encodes CASSQEDGPNYGYTF.

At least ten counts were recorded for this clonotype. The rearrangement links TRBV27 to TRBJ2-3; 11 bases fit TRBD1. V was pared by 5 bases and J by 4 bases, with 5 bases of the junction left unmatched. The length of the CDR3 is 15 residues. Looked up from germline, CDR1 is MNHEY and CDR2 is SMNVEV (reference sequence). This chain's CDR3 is CASSTRTGGPDTQYF. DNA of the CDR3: TGTGCCAGCAGTACTCGGACAGGGGGCCCAGATACGCAGTATTTT.

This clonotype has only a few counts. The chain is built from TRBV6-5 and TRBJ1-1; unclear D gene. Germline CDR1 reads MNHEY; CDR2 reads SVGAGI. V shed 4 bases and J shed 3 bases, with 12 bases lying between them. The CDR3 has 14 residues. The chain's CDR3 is CASSSTHGDTEAFF. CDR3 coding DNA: TGTGCCAGCAGTTCCACCCATGGGGACACTGAAGCTTTCTTT.

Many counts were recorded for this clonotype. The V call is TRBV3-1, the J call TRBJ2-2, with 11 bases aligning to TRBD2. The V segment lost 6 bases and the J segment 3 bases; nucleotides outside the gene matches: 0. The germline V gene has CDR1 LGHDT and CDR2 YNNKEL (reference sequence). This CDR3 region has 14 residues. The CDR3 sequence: CASSSGRDTGELFF. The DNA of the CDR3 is TGTGCCAGCAGTAGCGGGAGGGACACCGGGGAGCTGTTTTTT.

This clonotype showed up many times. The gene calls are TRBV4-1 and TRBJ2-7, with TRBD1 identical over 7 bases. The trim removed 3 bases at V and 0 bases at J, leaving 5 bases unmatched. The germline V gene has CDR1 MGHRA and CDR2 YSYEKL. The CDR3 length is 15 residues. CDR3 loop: CASSHPGTASYEQYF. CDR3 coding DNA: TGCGCCAGCAGCCATCCAGGGACAGCCTCCTACGAGCAGTACTTC.

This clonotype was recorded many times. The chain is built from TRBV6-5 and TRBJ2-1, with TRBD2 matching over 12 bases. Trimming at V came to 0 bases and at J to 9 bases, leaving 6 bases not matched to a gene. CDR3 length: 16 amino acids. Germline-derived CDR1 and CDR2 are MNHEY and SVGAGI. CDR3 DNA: TGTGCCAGCAGTTACTCGGATCTAGCGGGAGGGCCTGAGCAGTTCTTC. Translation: CASSYSDLAGGPEQFF.

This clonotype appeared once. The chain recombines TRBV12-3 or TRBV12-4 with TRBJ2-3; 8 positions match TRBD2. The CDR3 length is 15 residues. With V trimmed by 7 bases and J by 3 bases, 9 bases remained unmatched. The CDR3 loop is CASKSPGGRTDTQYF. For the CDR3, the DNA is TGTGCCAGCAAGTCCCCCGGCGGGAGGACAGATACGCAGTATTTT.

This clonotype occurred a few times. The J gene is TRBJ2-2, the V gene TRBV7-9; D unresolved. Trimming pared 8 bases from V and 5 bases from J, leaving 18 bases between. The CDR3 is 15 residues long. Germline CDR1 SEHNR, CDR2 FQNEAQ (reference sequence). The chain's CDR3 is CASPPDGRYTGELFF. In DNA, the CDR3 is TGTGCCAGCCCCCCGGATGGGCGGTATACCGGGGAGCTGTTTTTT. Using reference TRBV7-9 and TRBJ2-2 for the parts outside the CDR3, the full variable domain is DTGVSQNPRHKITKRGQNVTFRCDPISEHNRLYWYRQTLGQGPEFLTYFQNEAQLEKSRLLSDRFSAERPKGSFSTLEIQRTEQGDSAMYLCASPPDGRYTGELFFGEGSRLTVL.

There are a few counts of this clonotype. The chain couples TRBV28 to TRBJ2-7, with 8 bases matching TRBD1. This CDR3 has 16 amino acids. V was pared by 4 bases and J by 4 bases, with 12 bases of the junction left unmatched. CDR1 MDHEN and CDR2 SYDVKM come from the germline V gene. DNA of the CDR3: TGTGCCAGCAGTTCCCTAGGACAGGGAGGCCGGTACGAGCAGTACTTC. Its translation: CASSSLGQGGRYEQYF.

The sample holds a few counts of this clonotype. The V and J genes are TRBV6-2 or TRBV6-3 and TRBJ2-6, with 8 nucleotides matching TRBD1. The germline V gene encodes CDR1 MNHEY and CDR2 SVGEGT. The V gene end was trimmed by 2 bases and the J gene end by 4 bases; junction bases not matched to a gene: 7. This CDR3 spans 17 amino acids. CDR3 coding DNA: TGTGCCAGCAGTTACGGGCAGGGGGCTTCAGGGGCCAACGTCCTGACTTTC. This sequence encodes CASSYGQGASGANVLTF.

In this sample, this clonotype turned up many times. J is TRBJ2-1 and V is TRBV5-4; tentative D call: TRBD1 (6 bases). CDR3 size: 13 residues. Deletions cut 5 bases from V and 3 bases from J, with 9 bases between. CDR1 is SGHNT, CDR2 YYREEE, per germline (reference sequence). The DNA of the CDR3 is TGTGCCAGCAGGTCGGACAGCTACAATGAGCAGTTCTTC. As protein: CASRSDSYNEQFF.

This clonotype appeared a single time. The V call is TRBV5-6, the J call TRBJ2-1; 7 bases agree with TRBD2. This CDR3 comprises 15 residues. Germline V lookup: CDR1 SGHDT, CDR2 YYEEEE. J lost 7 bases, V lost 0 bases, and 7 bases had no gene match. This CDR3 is CASSLGSRELNEQFF. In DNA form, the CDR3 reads TGTGCCAGCAGCTTGGGATCGCGGGAGTTGAATGAGCAGTTCTTC.